The 29 T cell receptor beta chains below were found in one sample sequenced in a study of shared T cell receptors in the human thymus. Using immunoSEQ multiplex PCR, the repertoire was profiled, and TCRdb retains in-frame clones only, with some absent. This table holds 720,000 or so clones, 80% to 90% found once. The same data also went into a second study, on human thymus T cells.

Sample: thymocytes. The receptors derive from a girl less than two years old with a congenital heart defect.

DNA for the CDR3: TGTGCCAGCAGCTTACAGGGGGAGGTCGCTGAAGCTTTCTTT. It is translated as CASSLQGEVAEAFF. V is TRBV5-4 and J is TRBJ1-1; TRBD1 matches at 8 bases. The CDR3 contains 14 residues. Germline CDR1 reads SGHNT; CDR2 reads YYREEE (reference sequence). J lost 6 bases, V lost 2 bases, and 6 bases had no gene match. The complete variable domain, with remaining parts taken from reference TRBV5-4 and TRBJ1-1, reads ETGVTQSPTHLIKTRGQQVTLRCSSQSGHNTVSWYQQALGQGPQFIFQYYREEENGRGNFPPRFSGLQFPNYSSELNVNALELDDSALYLCASSLQGEVAEAFFGQGTRLTVV.

The gene calls are TRBV4-2 and TRBJ2-1; 13 bases match TRBD2. Germline CDR1 reads LGHNA; CDR2 reads YNFKEQ. The CDR3 length is 16 residues. After removal of 0 bases from V and 7 bases from J, the junction contained 3 bases not matched to a gene. The CDR3 loop reads CASSQDRTSGGNEQFF. CDR3 in DNA: TGTGCCAGCAGCCAAGATAGGACTAGCGGGGGTAATGAGCAGTTCTTC.

The chain carries TRBV6-5 and TRBJ1-4; D is ambiguous. With 6 bases removed from V and 7 bases from J, the gap between germline ends came to 15 bases. From germline, CDR1 is MNHEY and CDR2 SVGAGI. This CDR3 contains 14 residues. The CDR3 here is CASRSTVLSEKLFF. Written as DNA, the CDR3 is TGTGCCAGCAGATCAACAGTTCTCTCTGAAAAACTGTTTTTT.

CDR3 sequence reads: CASSLRDRHIFSTNEKLFF. For the CDR3, the DNA is TGCGCCAGCAGCTTGCGGGACAGGCATATTTTTTCAACTAATGAAAAACTGTTTTTT. V usage is TRBV5-1 and J usage is TRBJ1-4, with 8 positions matching TRBD1. In germline, CDR1 is SGHRS, CDR2 YFSETQ. V gave up 1 base and J gave up 0 bases; unmatched junction bases: 11. The CDR3 runs 19 residues.

This clone has only one observation. The chain carries TRBV14 and TRBJ2-3, with 9 bases matching TRBD2. Germline values: CDR1 SGHDN, CDR2 FVKESK. The CDR3 is 21 amino acids. V shed 0 bases and J 2 bases; nucleotides not matched to a gene: 18. The CDR3 is CASSQELLESRQRGDTDTQYF. CDR3 coding DNA: TGTGCCAGCAGCCAAGAGTTATTGGAAAGCCGCCAGCGGGGGGACACAGATACGCAGTATTTT. Looking up the rest from reference TRBV14 and TRBJ2-3 gives the full variable domain: EAGVTQFPSHSVIEKGQTVTLRCDPISGHDNLYWYRRVMGKEIKFLLHFVKESKQDESGMPNNRFLAERTGGTYSTLKVQPAELEDSGVYFCASSQELLESRQRGDTDTQYFGPGTRLTVL.

The chain employs TRBV9 and TRBJ2-1, with 7 bases aligning to TRBD1. Looked up from germline, CDR1 is SGDLS and CDR2 is YYNGEE. The CDR3 contains 18 residues. The J segment lost 4 bases and the V segment lost 3 bases, leaving 16 bases of the junction unmatched. CDR3 DNA: TGTGCCAGCAGCGGACACAGGGGTCCACGGTCTTTTTACAATGAGCAGTTCTTC. This sequence encodes CASSGHRGPRSFYNEQFF. Full variable domain (missing parts from reference TRBV9 and TRBJ2-1): DSGVTQTPKHLITATGQRVTLRCSPRSGDLSVYWYQQSLDQGLQFLIQYYNGEERAKGNILERFSAQQFPDLHSELNLSSLELGDSALYFCASSGHRGPRSFYNEQFFGPGTRLTVL.

V usage is TRBV29-1 and J usage is TRBJ2-1, with 8 bases lining up with TRBD2. The germline gives CDR1 SQVTM, CDR2 ANQGSEA. CDR3 length: 15 amino acids. V gave up 6 bases and J gave up 2 bases; unmatched junction bases: 9. CDR3 loop: CSVKAGVNPYNEQFF. In nucleotides, the CDR3 is TGCAGCGTCAAAGCGGGGGTGAACCCCTACAATGAGCAGTTCTTC.

This clone was seen a single time. A junction end diverges from the germline sequence, so it may reflect a read error. The V gene is TRBV7-9, the J gene TRBJ2-3, with a possible D match to TRBD2 (6 bases). Germline lookup yields CDR1 SEHNR and CDR2 FQNEAQ (reference sequence). The length of the CDR3 is 13 residues. For the CDR3, the DNA is TGTGCCAGCAACTCCGGGAAAGGACCTACGGGGGTTTTT. Encoded protein: CASNSGKGPTGVF.

The V and J genes are TRBV25-1 and TRBJ2-3, with no clear D. Germline lookup yields CDR1 MGHDK and CDR2 SYGVNS. Trimming stripped 2 bases from V and 4 bases from J, with 10 bases between. This CDR3 is 14 amino acids long. In nucleotides, the CDR3 is TGTGCCAGCAGTGAACACGGAGCTTCAGATACGCAGTATTTT. Translation gives CASSEHGASDTQYF.

This chain connects TRBV4-1 to TRBJ1-3, with D hard to call. This CDR3 has 14 amino acids. V lost 1 base, J lost 5 bases, and 9 bases lay in between. The V gene's germline CDR1 is MGHRA and CDR2 YSYEKL. CDR3 sequence: CASSQGGGRNTIYF. CDR3 coding DNA: TGCGCCAGCAGCCAAGGGGGAGGGAGAAACACCATATATTTT.

The chain couples TRBV11-2 to TRBJ1-1; 11 nucleotides match TRBD1. The CDR3 consists of 16 residues. The V and J ends lost 1 base and 4 bases, in that order; junction bases with no gene match: 5. Germline V lookup: CDR1 SGHAT, CDR2 FQNNGV. CDR3 sequence (DNA): TGTGCCAGCAGCTTAGGGGGTGGGACAGGGGGCACTGAAGCTTTCTTT. It specifies CASSLGGGTGGTEAFF. Looking up the rest from reference TRBV11-2 and TRBJ1-1 gives the full variable domain: EAGVAQSPRYKIIEKRQSVAFWCNPISGHATLYWYQQILGQGPKLLIQFQNNGVVDDSQLPKDRFSAERLKGVDSTLKIQPAKLEDSAVYLCASSLGGGTGGTEAFFGQGTRLTVV.

V is TRBV5-6 and J is TRBJ2-5; D is unclear. Per germline, CDR1 SGHDT and CDR2 YYEEEE. This CDR3 spans 14 amino acids. Trimming took 1 base from V and 5 from J, leaving 12 bases between them. CDR3 loop: CASSLPPSRETQYF. CDR3 nucleotide sequence: TGTGCCAGCAGCTTGCCACCTTCTAGGGAGACCCAGTACTTC.

In its sample, this clone was seen a few times. The chain uses TRBV5-6 and TRBJ1-2; 9 nucleotides match TRBD1. The J segment lost 0 bases and the V segment lost 3 bases, leaving 9 bases of the junction unmatched. In germline, CDR1 is SGHDT, CDR2 YYEEEE. The CDR3 runs to 17 residues. CDR3 DNA sequence: TGTGCCAGCAGCTACCGGGACAGGGATAAGACTAACTATGGCTACACCTTC. It is translated as CASSYRDRDKTNYGYTF.

The chain recombines TRBV11-2 with TRBJ1-1; D perhaps matches TRBD1 (5 bases). Germline V gene sequence: CDR1 SGHAT, CDR2 FQNNGV. CDR3 length equals 16 residues. The germline V and J ends were trimmed by 2 bases and 5 bases, with 18 bases remaining between them. The CDR3 loop reads CASSLLRRGVGTEAFF. The CDR3, as DNA: TGTGCCAGCAGCTTACTTCGGAGGGGTGTGGGGACTGAAGCTTTCTTT.

The J gene is TRBJ2-5, the V gene TRBV6-1; no clear D gene. Germline loops: CDR1 MNHNS, CDR2 SASEGT. The CDR3 length is 15 residues. V lost 5 bases, J lost 4 bases, and 17 bases lay in between. CDR3 protein: CASSPKDAGTETQYF. CDR3 nucleotides: TGTGCCAGCAGTCCGAAAGATGCAGGAACAGAGACCCAGTACTTC.

In DNA, the CDR3 is TGTGCCAGCAGCCCGGTAGACAGGGTGGGGACCCAGTACTTC. Translated, it gives CASSPVDRVGTQYF. The chain couples TRBV5-4 to TRBJ2-5, with 7 bases aligning to TRBD1. The CDR3 has 14 residues. J gave up 7 bases and V 4 bases, and 10 bases lay outside the gene matches. Per germline, CDR1 SGHNT and CDR2 YYREEE (reference sequence).

About this clone: At one end the junction does not follow the germline gene, possibly because of a read error. Within the sample, other DNA sequences also encode this same CDR3. The chain couples TRBV10-3 to TRBJ1-6; D is ambiguous. Germline V gene sequence: CDR1 ENHRY, CDR2 SYGVKD. There are 13 residues in the CDR3. The CDR3 sequence: CAIKAALNSPLHF. The CDR3 region has the DNA TGTGCCATCAAAGCAGCGCTTAATTCCCCCCTCCACTTT.

The V gene is TRBV7-2, the J gene TRBJ1-1, with a weak D call TRBD1 (5 bases). V lost 5 bases and J lost 10, with 23 bases in between. There are 15 residues in the CDR3. The germline V gene encodes CDR1 SGHTA and CDR2 FQGNSA. CDR3 DNA sequence: TGTGCCAGCAGCCTATCAATGGCGGACCCCGGGGGAGCTTTCTTT. Its protein is CASSLSMADPGGAFF.

The chain carries TRBV5-6 and TRBJ1-1, with TRBD1 as a possible D gene (6 bases). The CDR3 is made up of 12 amino acids. Trimming pared 3 bases from V and 11 bases from J, leaving 14 bases between. Germline-derived CDR1 and CDR2 are SGHDT and YYEEEE. CDR3 sequence reads: CASSSPGQDAFF. As DNA, the CDR3 is TGTGCCAGCAGCTCCCCGGGACAAGATGCTTTCTTT.

The V call is TRBV7-2, the J call TRBJ1-2; TRBD1 is a possible D gene (5 bases). Germline values: CDR1 SGHTA, CDR2 FQGNSA. Between the trimmed V and J ends, which lost 1 base and 4 bases, there was a span of 19 bases. The CDR3 sequence is 17 residues long. DNA of the CDR3: TGTGCCAGCAGCTTAGTGTGGGGCCATGAGGTGGCCTATGGCTACACCTTC. Translated: CASSLVWGHEVAYGYTF.

The genes are TRBV9 and TRBJ2-1; no definite D call. Between the trimmed V and J ends, which lost 3 bases and 6 bases, there was a span of 4 bases. In germline, CDR1 is SGDLS, CDR2 YYNGEE. This CDR3 comprises 11 residues. The CDR3 sequence: CASSGGNEQFF. The CDR3 coding sequence is TGTGCCAGCAGCGGAGGCAATGAGCAGTTCTTC.

The chain carries TRBV5-1 and TRBJ1-3, with 8 bases aligning to TRBD1. Trimming cost V 0 bases and J 10 bases; bases outside gene matches: 3. Germline CDR1 and CDR2: SGHRS and YFSETQ. The CDR3 runs 13 residues. The CDR3, as DNA: TGCGCCAGCAGCTTGGGGGACAGGACAACCATATATTTT. As protein: CASSLGDRTTIYF.

This clone was found once. J is TRBJ1-3 and V is TRBV7-9, with 8 bases lining up with TRBD1. The V and J ends lost 2 bases and 5 bases, in that order; junction bases with no gene match: 5. The V gene's germline CDR1 is SEHNR and CDR2 FQNEAQ (reference sequence). This CDR3 is 15 amino acids long. CDR3 residues: CASSLQDRVRNTIYF. For the CDR3, the DNA is TGTGCCAGCAGCTTACAGGACAGGGTCCGAAACACCATATATTTT.

The V gene is TRBV14, the J gene TRBJ2-5; 10 bases line up with TRBD2. Germline lookup yields CDR1 SGHDN and CDR2 FVKESK. The junction had 3 bases not matched to a gene; V was cut back by 0 bases and J by 2 bases. The CDR3 covers 16 residues. The CDR3 sequence is CASSQDELAGQETQYF. The DNA of the CDR3 is TGTGCCAGCAGCCAAGACGAACTAGCGGGGCAAGAGACCCAGTACTTC.

The J gene is TRBJ1-5, the V gene TRBV27, with 8 bases that match TRBD1. With 5 bases clipped from V and 7 bases from J, the junction kept 10 bases outside the gene matches. Germline CDR1 MNHEY, CDR2 SMNVEV (reference sequence). The CDR3 consists of 15 residues. The CDR3 loop is CASSQGRTGRQPQHF. The CDR3 DNA reads as TGTGCCAGCAGTCAGGGACGGACAGGGCGGCAGCCCCAGCATTTT.

This chain links TRBV18 with TRBJ2-3, with 11 bases that match TRBD2. The germline V gene has CDR1 KGHSH and CDR2 LQKENI. CDR3 length equals 17 residues. V lost 1 base, J lost 1 base, and 4 bases stayed unmatched. This CDR3 is CASSPQQLAGGTDTQYF. In nucleotides, the CDR3 is TGTGCCAGCTCACCACAACAACTAGCGGGGGGCACAGATACGCAGTATTTT.

This chain joins TRBV7-3 and TRBJ1-1; D ambiguous. The CDR3 consists of 13 residues. V was trimmed by 3 bases and J by 2 bases, leaving 7 bases between them. Germline V gene data show CDR1 as SGHTA and CDR2 as FQGTGA. The CDR3 region has the DNA TGTGCCAGCAGCTTGAGGATAAACACTGAAGCTTTCTTT. Residues: CASSLRINTEAFF.

This clone was detected only a few times. The rearrangement links TRBV4-1 to TRBJ2-3; TRBD2 agrees at 10 bases. Trimming cost V 1 base and J 0 bases; bases outside gene matches: 19. Germline V gene lookup returns CDR1 MGHRA and CDR2 YSYEKL. The CDR3 loop spans 22 amino acids. The CDR3 nucleotides are TGCGCCAGCAGCCAAGTAAGGGTCACCGCTAGCGGGGGCACTACTAGCACAGATACGCAGTATTTT. Protein product: CASSQVRVTASGGTTSTDTQYF.

The gene calls are TRBV5-8 and TRBJ1-1, with 7 bases lining up with TRBD1. Unmatched junction bases numbered 14, after V lost 2 bases and J lost 4 bases. The germline V gene has CDR1 SGHTS and CDR2 YDEGEE. This CDR3 has 17 amino acids. DNA for the CDR3: TGTGCCAGCAGCTTCTCACTCAGGGGGTTTGAGTCCACTGAAGCTTTCTTT. Protein: CASSFSLRGFESTEAFF.